The next 30 T cell receptor beta chains were all read from a single sample in a study of beta chain features in type 1 diabetes. Reverse transcription of all isolated RNA meant that expressed TCRB transcripts were sequenced. Assay: immunoSEQ multiplex PCR; the TCRdb copy retains only in-frame clones and omits some. This table has some 350,000 clones, 8.5% to 10% appearing once. Their specific antigens are unknown. Study conclusions and caveats: When Type 1 diabetes patients were examined, their TCRB CDR3s proved moderately but significantly shorter in all four CD4+ subsets.

Sequenced sample: central memory CD4+ T cells from blood. The receptors come from a man aged 25 to 40 with type 1 diabetes.

This clone came up a few times. V and J are TRBV19 and TRBJ2-7; no reliable D call. In germline, CDR1 is LNHDA, CDR2 SQIVND (reference sequence). The CDR3 totals 13 residues. The germline V and J ends were trimmed by 5 bases and 3 bases, with 11 bases remaining between them. CDR3 residues: CASSHPASYEQYF. The CDR3 region has the DNA TGTGCCAGTAGTCACCCGGCCAGCTACGAGCAGTACTTC.

The sample holds a few counts of this clone. V is TRBV19 and J is TRBJ2-7, with 8 bases lining up with TRBD1. Germline lookup yields CDR1 LNHDA and CDR2 SQIVND (reference sequence). The CDR3 consists of 15 residues. Trimming cost V 4 bases and J 3 bases; bases outside gene matches: 8. The CDR3 region has the DNA TGTGCCAGTAGTAGAGGACAGGGAGACTACTACGAGCAGTACTTC. This codes for CASSRGQGDYYEQYF. Full variable domain (missing parts from reference TRBV19 and TRBJ2-7): DGGITQSPKYLFRKEGQNVTLSCEQNLNHDAMYWYRQDPGQGLRLIYYSQIVNDFQKGDIAEGYSVSREKKESFPLTVTSAQKNPTAFYLCASSRGQGDYYEQYFGPGTRLTVT.

The chain carries TRBV27 and TRBJ2-2; D may match TRBD1 or TRBD2 (5 bases each). This CDR3 comprises 14 residues. V was clipped by 2 bases and J by 5 bases, with 9 bases between them. Germline V gene sequence: CDR1 MNHEY, CDR2 SMNVEV (reference sequence). For the CDR3, the DNA is TGTGCCAGCAGTTTAGCTGGGGGAACCGGGGAGCTGTTTTTT. It encodes CASSLAGGTGELFF.

The gene calls are TRBV11-2 and TRBJ2-5; D call uncertain. In germline, CDR1 is SGHAT, CDR2 FQNNGV. The CDR3 has 12 amino acids. V lost 5 bases to trimming and J lost 4 bases, with 8 bases between them. CDR3 region: CASSVMAETQYF. In DNA form, the CDR3 reads TGTGCCAGCAGCGTGATGGCAGAGACCCAGTACTTC.

The chain is built from TRBV5-1 and TRBJ2-1; the D gene is possibly TRBD1 (6 bases). V shed 3 bases and J shed 3 bases, with 16 bases lying between them. This CDR3 comprises 16 residues. Germline V gene lookup returns CDR1 SGHRS and CDR2 YFSETQ. As DNA, the CDR3 is TGCGCCAGCAGCTACATCGGACAGTTCCACTACAATGAGCAGTTCTTC. Its translation is CASSYIGQFHYNEQFF.

The chain has TRBV11-3 and TRBJ2-5; possibly TRBD2 for D (6 bases). This CDR3 contains 15 residues. CDR1 SGHNT and CDR2 YENEEA come from the germline V gene. The V end lost 1 base, the J end lost 4 bases, and 13 bases lay between the germline ends. CDR3 nucleotides: TGTGCCAGCAGCTTAGGCGGGAACGATGGAGAGACCCAGTACTTC. The encoded protein is CASSLGGNDGETQYF.

The chain combines TRBV6-1 with TRBJ1-1; D is undetermined. The germline V and J ends were trimmed by 5 bases and 2 bases, with 3 bases remaining between them. CDR1 is MNHNS, CDR2 SASEGT, per germline. The CDR3 is 11 amino acids. As DNA, the CDR3 is TGTGCCAGCAGTAAAAACACTGAAGCTTTCTTT. This translates into CASSKNTEAFF.

This clone has a handful of counts. V gene TRBV29-1 combines with J gene TRBJ1-1, with D possibly being TRBD1 (6 bases). Trimming pared 6 bases from V and 0 bases from J, leaving 17 bases between. The CDR3 has 15 residues. CDR1 SQVTM and CDR2 ANQGSEA come from the germline V gene. Here the CDR3 reads CSVHRGAGVNTEAFF. The DNA for the CDR3 is TGCAGCGTCCATAGAGGCGCAGGGGTGAACACTGAAGCTTTCTTT.

The chain combines TRBV21-1 with TRBJ2-7; TRBD1, the D gene given by the table, was not confirmed from the DNA. TRBV21-1 is designated a pseudogene. The CDR3 has 18 residues. The CDR3 DNA is TGTGCCAGCAGGAAAGAGTACGGAGTCGCCCCAACGGACAACGAGCAGTACTTC. It translates to CASRKEYGVAPTDNEQYF.

This clone has more than one count but fewer than ten. The V gene is TRBV28, the J gene TRBJ2-1; TRBD1 matches at 8 bases. V was pared by 4 bases and J by 12 bases, with 11 bases of the junction left unmatched. Germline CDR1 and CDR2: MDHEN and SYDVKM. The length of the CDR3 is 14 residues. CDR3 nucleotide sequence: TGTGCCAGCAGTTCCCCGGACAGGGCTTTTTTGCAGTTCTTC. This encodes CASSSPDRAFLQFF.

This clone has a count of ten or more. This chain joins TRBV25-1 and TRBJ2-3; maybe TRBD1 (6 bases). CDR1 and CDR2 from the germline V gene are MGHDK and SYGVNS. The CDR3 totals 15 residues. V shed 6 bases and J shed 4 bases, with 17 bases lying between them. The CDR3 bases are TGTGCCAGCAGGGGGGCACTTGGCCTCGCAGATACGCAGTATTTT. Translated, it gives CASRGALGLADTQYF.

There are a few counts of this clone. The J gene is TRBJ1-1, the V gene TRBV11-2, with TRBD1 matching over 8 bases. The CDR3 consists of 11 residues. CDR1 SGHAT and CDR2 FQNNGV come from the germline V gene. The V segment lost 5 bases and the J segment 11 bases; nucleotides outside the gene matches: 4. The CDR3 sequence is CASSQTGVAFF. DNA of the CDR3: TGTGCCAGCAGCCAGACAGGGGTTGCTTTCTTT.

CDR3 sequence (DNA): TGCAGCGTTGTGAGGACAGGGAATGAAAAACTGTTTTTT. Encoded protein: CSVVRTGNEKLFF. V gene TRBV29-1 combines with J gene TRBJ1-4, with 8 nucleotides matching TRBD1. The CDR3 covers 13 residues. Germline V gives CDR1 SQVTM, CDR2 ANQGSEA. V trimming: 4 bases; J trimming: 5 bases; junction bases outside the gene matches: 3.

In its sample, this clone was seen a few times. The chain links TRBV5-1 to TRBJ2-1; 8 bases fit TRBD2. Germline V gives CDR1 SGHRS, CDR2 YFSETQ. The trim removed 0 bases at V and 7 bases at J, leaving 9 bases unmatched. The CDR3 loop spans 16 amino acids. CDR3 region: CASSLEAREEWNEQFF. For the CDR3, the DNA is TGCGCCAGCAGCTTGGAGGCGCGGGAGGAATGGAATGAGCAGTTCTTC. Supplemented by reference TRBV5-1 and TRBJ2-1, the full variable domain reads KAGVTQTPRYLIKTRGQQVTLSCSPISGHRSVSWYQQTPGQGLQFLFEYFSETQRNKGNFPGRFSGRQFSNSRSEMNVSTLELGDSALYLCASSLEAREEWNEQFFGPGTRLTVL.

This clone was counted at least ten times. V is TRBV21-1 and J is TRBJ2-1; no DNA check was done on the table's D call, TRBD2. TRBV21-1 is noted as a pseudogene. The CDR3 extends over 17 amino acids. CDR3: CATGLNLVGRCYNEQFF. The CDR3 nucleotides read TGTGCGACCGGACTTAACTTAGTTGGTCGTTGCTACAATGAGCAGTTCTTC.

Turning to this clone: Other DNA sequences within the sample encode an identical CDR3. The gene calls are TRBV5-1 and TRBJ2-3; D is unclear. The V end was cut by 0 bases, the J end by 5 bases, with 4 bases between. The CDR3 runs 12 residues. Germline lookup yields CDR1 SGHRS and CDR2 YFSETQ. The CDR3 coding sequence is TGCGCCAGCAGCTTGGCCCTAGATACGCAGTATTTT. It encodes CASSLALDTQYF. The full variable domain, its missing parts supplied by reference TRBV5-1 and TRBJ2-3, is KAGVTQTPRYLIKTRGQQVTLSCSPISGHRSVSWYQQTPGQGLQFLFEYFSETQRNKGNFPGRFSGRQFSNSRSEMNVSTLELGDSALYLCASSLALDTQYFGPGTRLTVL.

This clone was recorded a few times. The chain has TRBV5-1 and TRBJ2-2; D uncertain. The germline CDR1 and CDR2 sequences are SGHRS and YFSETQ. Between the trimmed V and J ends, which lost 0 bases and 0 bases, there was a span of 9 bases. The length of the CDR3 is 16 residues. The CDR3 DNA reads as TGCGCCAGCAGCTTGGTTACTTCCTCGAACACCGGGGAGCTGTTTTTT. This translates into CASSLVTSSNTGELFF.

This clone has at least ten counts. J is TRBJ2-3 and V is TRBV21-1; TRBD2 reflects the table's D call only, with no check against the DNA. TRBV21-1 is reported as a pseudogene. The CDR3 has 14 residues. Written as DNA, the CDR3 is TGTGCCAGCAGCAAAGGAGCGAGGACAGATACGCAGTATTTT. This sequence encodes CASSKGARTDTQYF.

V gene TRBV19 combines with J gene TRBJ1-5, with a tentative D call TRBD1 (6 bases). This CDR3 comprises 17 residues. Trimming left V 5 bases short and J 1 base short, with 18 bases between. Germline CDR1 reads LNHDA; CDR2 reads SQIVND (reference sequence). As DNA, the CDR3 is TGTGCCAGTAGTTTGTTTGGGGGCAGGGCAAGCAATCAGCCCCAGCATTTT. Protein sequence: CASSLFGGRASNQPQHF.

The table lists this clone with a few counts. The gene calls are TRBV28 and TRBJ2-1; TRBD2 matches 11 bases. This CDR3 comprises 16 residues. Germline CDR1 reads MDHEN; CDR2 reads SYDVKM. The V gene end was trimmed by 3 bases and the J gene end by 9 bases; junction bases not matched to a gene: 10. CDR3 sequence reads: CASSLNSGRAVLEQFF. The CDR3 DNA is TGTGCCAGCAGTTTGAATAGCGGGAGGGCCGTTCTTGAGCAGTTCTTC.

In this sample, this clone turned up a few times. This chain connects TRBV18 to TRBJ1-3; 7 bases agree with TRBD1. This CDR3 spans 15 amino acids. CDR1 KGHSH and CDR2 LQKENI come from the germline V gene. J gave up 2 bases and V 6 bases, and 7 bases lay outside the gene matches. CDR3 nucleotide sequence: TGTGCCAGCTCGTGGACAGGTGTTCCTGGAAACACCATATATTTT. It translates to CASSWTGVPGNTIYF.

This clone has at least ten counts. The V gene is TRBV7-8, the J gene TRBJ1-5, with D possibly being TRBD1 (5 bases). The CDR3 consists of 16 residues. V lost 4 bases and J lost 0, with 13 bases in between. Germline assignment: CDR1 SGHVS and CDR2 FQNEAQ. CDR3 sequence: CASSSQGYSSNQPQHF. The CDR3 DNA follows: TGTGCCAGCAGCTCTCAGGGTTACTCTAGCAATCAGCCCCAGCATTTT.

This clone showed up just a few times. The V gene is TRBV19, the J gene TRBJ2-1; 11 bases agree with TRBD2. Germline CDR1 and CDR2: LNHDA and SQIVND (reference sequence). V lost 9 bases, J lost 12 bases, and 22 bases stayed unmatched. This CDR3 region has 17 residues. DNA for the CDR3: TGTGCCAGCCCGCGGACTAGCGGGCCGGTCGGTTCAGGTGCGCAGTTCTTC. Its translation is CASPRTSGPVGSGAQFF.

The J gene is TRBJ2-3, the V gene TRBV5-1; perhaps D is TRBD1 or TRBD2 (6 bases each). This CDR3 spans 17 amino acids. Trimming removed 0 bases at V and 5 bases at J, with 19 bases between. The V gene's germline CDR1 is SGHRS and CDR2 YFSETQ. The CDR3 DNA reads TGCGCCAGCAGCTTGGCCGAGAGGGGGAGGTTGGTAGATACGCAGTATTTT. This codes for CASSLAERGRLVDTQYF.

This clone was seen a few times. V gene TRBV9 combines with J gene TRBJ2-1, with 7 bases lining up with TRBD1. CDR3 length: 14 residues. V was pared by 2 bases and J by 10 bases, with 9 bases of the junction left unmatched. CDR1 SGDLS and CDR2 YYNGEE come from the germline V gene. The CDR3 spells CASSVEGGPREQFF. The CDR3 nucleotides are TGTGCCAGCAGCGTTGAAGGGGGCCCCAGGGAGCAGTTCTTC.

This clone was picked up a small number of times. The chain is built from TRBV2 and TRBJ2-7; 8 bases map to TRBD1. With 7 bases clipped from V and 6 bases from J, the junction kept 11 bases outside the gene matches. The CDR3 totals 14 residues. The germline V gene has CDR1 SNHLY and CDR2 FYNNEI. The CDR3 DNA sequence: TGTGCCAGCAAGCCTGGACAGGGCATGGGCGAGCAGTACTTC. It codes for CASKPGQGMGEQYF.

This clone has just a few counts. The gene calls are TRBV5-4 and TRBJ2-1; 7 bases line up with TRBD1. Germline CDR1 is SGHNT and CDR2 is YYREEE (reference sequence). This CDR3 is built from 17 residues. V was pared by 4 bases and J by 0 bases, with 10 bases of the junction left unmatched. As DNA, the CDR3 is TGTGCCAGCAGCCGTACAGGGGCCTCGAGCTCCTACAATGAGCAGTTCTTC. Protein product: CASSRTGASSSYNEQFF. The full variable domain, its missing parts supplied by reference TRBV5-4 and TRBJ2-1, is ETGVTQSPTHLIKTRGQQVTLRCSSQSGHNTVSWYQQALGQGPQFIFQYYREEENGRGNFPPRFSGLQFPNYSSELNVNALELDDSALYLCASSRTGASSSYNEQFFGPGTRLTVL.

This sequence joins TRBV7-9 and TRBJ1-5; D gene unclear. V was pared by 1 base and J by 5 bases, with 12 bases between. The CDR3 totals 15 residues. Germline V gene sequence: CDR1 SEHNR, CDR2 FQNEAQ (reference sequence). CDR3 bases: TGTGCCAGCAGCTTAGGGTTGGCAGGCGATCAGCCCCAGCATTTT. Translating gives CASSLGLAGDQPQHF.

V gene TRBV9 combines with J gene TRBJ2-1; TRBD2 agrees at 7 bases. This CDR3 region has 15 residues. The junction had 7 bases not matched to a gene; V was cut back by 7 bases and J by 0 bases. Germline CDR1 reads SGDLS; CDR2 reads YYNGEE. The CDR3 here is CASSLAGNSYNEQFF. The CDR3 region has the DNA TGTGCCAGCTCATTAGCGGGTAACTCCTACAATGAGCAGTTCTTC.

This clone was seen ten or more times. The chain couples TRBV6-6 to TRBJ2-7; a possible D gene is TRBD1 (6 bases). CDR1 is MNHNY, CDR2 SVGAGI, per germline (reference sequence). The length of the CDR3 is 13 residues. Trimming cost V 5 bases and J 1 base, with 9 bases left between them. The CDR3 nucleotides are TGTGCCAGCAGTCAGGGGCTGTCCTACGAGCAGTACTTC. Translating gives CASSQGLSYEQYF.